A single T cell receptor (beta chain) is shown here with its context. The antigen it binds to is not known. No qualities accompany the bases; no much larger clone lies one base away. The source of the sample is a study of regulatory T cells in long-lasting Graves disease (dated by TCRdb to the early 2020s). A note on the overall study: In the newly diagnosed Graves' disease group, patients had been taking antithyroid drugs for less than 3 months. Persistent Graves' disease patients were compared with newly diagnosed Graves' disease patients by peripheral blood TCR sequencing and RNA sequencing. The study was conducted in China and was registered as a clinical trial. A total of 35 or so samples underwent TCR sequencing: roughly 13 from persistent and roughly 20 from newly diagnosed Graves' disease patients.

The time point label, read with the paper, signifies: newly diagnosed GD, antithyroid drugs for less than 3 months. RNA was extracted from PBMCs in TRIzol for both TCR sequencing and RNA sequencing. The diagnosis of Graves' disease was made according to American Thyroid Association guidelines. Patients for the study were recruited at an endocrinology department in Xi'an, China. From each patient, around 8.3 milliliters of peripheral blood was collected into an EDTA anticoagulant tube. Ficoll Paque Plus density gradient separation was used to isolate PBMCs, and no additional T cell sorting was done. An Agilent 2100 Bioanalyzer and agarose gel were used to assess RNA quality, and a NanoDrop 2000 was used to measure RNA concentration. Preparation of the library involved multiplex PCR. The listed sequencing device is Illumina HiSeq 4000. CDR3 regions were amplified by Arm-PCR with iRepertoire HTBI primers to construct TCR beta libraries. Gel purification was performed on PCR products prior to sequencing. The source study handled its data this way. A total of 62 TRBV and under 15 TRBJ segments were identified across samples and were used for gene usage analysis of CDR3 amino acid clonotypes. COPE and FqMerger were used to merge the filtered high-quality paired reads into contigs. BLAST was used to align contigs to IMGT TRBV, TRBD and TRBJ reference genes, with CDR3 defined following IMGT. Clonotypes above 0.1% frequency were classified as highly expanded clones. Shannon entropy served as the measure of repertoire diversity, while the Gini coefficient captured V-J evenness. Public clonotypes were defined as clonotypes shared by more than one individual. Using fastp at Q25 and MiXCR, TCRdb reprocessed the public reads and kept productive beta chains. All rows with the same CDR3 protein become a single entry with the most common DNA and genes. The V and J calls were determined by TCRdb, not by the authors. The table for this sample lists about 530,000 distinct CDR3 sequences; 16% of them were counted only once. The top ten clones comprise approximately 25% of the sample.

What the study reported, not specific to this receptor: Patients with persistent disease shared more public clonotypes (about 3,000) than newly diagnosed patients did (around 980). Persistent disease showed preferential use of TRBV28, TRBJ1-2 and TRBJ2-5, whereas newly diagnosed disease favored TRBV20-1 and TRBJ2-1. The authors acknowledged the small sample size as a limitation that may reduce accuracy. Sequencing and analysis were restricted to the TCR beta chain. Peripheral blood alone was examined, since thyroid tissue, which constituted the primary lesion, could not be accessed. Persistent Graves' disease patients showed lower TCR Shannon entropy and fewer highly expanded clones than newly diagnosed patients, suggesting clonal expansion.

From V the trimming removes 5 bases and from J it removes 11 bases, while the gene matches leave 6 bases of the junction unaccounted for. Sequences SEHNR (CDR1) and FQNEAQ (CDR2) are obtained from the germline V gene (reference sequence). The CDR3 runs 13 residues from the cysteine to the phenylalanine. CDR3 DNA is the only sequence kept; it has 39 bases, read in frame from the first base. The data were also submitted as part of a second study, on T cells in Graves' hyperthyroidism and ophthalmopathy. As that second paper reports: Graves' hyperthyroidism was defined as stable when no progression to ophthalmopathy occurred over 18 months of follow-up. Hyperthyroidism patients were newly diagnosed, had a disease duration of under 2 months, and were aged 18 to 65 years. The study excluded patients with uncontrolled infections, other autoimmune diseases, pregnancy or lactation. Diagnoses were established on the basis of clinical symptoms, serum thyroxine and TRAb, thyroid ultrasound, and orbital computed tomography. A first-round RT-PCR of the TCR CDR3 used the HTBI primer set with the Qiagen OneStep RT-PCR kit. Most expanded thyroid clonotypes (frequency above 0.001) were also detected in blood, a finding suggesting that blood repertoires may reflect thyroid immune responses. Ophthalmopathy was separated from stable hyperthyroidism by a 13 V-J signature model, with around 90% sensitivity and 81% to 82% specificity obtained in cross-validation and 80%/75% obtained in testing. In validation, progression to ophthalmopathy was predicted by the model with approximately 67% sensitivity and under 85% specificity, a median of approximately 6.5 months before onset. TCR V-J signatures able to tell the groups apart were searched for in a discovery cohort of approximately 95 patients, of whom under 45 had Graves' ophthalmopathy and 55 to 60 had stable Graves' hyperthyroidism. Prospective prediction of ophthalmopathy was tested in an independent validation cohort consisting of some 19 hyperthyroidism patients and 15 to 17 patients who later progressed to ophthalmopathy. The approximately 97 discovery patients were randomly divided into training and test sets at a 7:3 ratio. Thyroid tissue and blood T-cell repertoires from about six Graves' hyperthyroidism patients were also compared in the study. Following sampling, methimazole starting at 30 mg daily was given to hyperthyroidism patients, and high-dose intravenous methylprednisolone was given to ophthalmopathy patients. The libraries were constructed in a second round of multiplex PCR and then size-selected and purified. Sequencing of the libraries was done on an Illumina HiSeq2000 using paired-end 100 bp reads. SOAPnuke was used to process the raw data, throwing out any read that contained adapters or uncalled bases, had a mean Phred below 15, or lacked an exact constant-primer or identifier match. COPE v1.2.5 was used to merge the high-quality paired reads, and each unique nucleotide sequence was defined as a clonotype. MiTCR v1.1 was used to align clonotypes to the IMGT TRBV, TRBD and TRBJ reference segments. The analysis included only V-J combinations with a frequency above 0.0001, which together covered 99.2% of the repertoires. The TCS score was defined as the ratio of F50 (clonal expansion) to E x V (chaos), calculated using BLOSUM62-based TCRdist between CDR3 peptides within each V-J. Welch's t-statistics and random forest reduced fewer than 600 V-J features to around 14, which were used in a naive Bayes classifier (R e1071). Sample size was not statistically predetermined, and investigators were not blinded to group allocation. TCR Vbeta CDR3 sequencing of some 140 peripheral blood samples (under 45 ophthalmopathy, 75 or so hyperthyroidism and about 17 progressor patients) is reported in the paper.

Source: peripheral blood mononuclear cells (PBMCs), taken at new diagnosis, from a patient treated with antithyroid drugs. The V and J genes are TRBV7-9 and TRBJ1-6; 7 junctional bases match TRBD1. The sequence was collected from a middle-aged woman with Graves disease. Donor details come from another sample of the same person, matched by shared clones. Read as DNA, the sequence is TGTGCCAGCAGCACGGACAGGTGGACACCCCTCCACTTT. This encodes CASSTDRWTPLHF.